These 14 T cell receptor beta chains were sequenced from one sample in a study of shared clonotypes between healthy human individuals. Assay: immunoSEQ multiplex PCR; the TCRdb copy retains only in-frame clones and omits some. This sample has around 2.3 million clones, with approximately 94% found just once. Specimen: naive CD4+ T cells sorted from blood. This sample's subset: CD45RA+ positively selected. The receptor set was obtained from a man aged 18 to 30 in good health.

Turning to this clone: Other DNA sequences from this sample encode an identical CDR3 as well. The chain has TRBV9 and TRBJ1-5; D is undetermined. CDR3 length: 13 amino acids. The V gene lost 4 bases and the J gene lost 3 bases, with 8 bases spanning the gap. Germline CDR1 reads SGDLS; CDR2 reads YYNGEE. CDR3 coding DNA: TGTGCCAGCAGCCCAGGCCTCAATCAGCCCCAGCATTTT. It encodes CASSPGLNQPQHF.

The chain carries TRBV7-2 and TRBJ2-7; 7 positions agree with TRBD1. J lost 6 bases, V lost 5 bases, and 4 bases had no gene match. Germline CDR1 and CDR2: SGHTA and FQGNSA. The CDR3 consists of 12 residues. The CDR3 coding sequence is TGTGCCAGCAGCGCACGACAGGGCGAGCAGTACTTC. This gives the protein CASSARQGEQYF. Looking up the rest from reference TRBV7-2 and TRBJ2-7 gives the full variable domain: GAGVSQSPSNKVTEKGKDVELRCDPISGHTALYWYRQSLGQGLEFLIYFQGNSAPDKSGLPSDRFSAERTGGSVSTLTIQRTQQEDSAVYLCASSARQGEQYFGPGTRLTVT.

Concerning this clone: The junction and the germline gene differ at one end; a read error may be behind it. The chain recombines TRBV6-6 with TRBJ1-4, with D possibly being TRBD1 (6 bases). There are 12 residues in the CDR3. Germline assignment: CDR1 MNHNY and CDR2 SVGAGI (reference sequence). CDR3 coding DNA: TGTGCCAGCAGTCACCCGATGGACAGTATTTTCTTT. Residues: CASSHPMDSIFF.

This clone was counted only a few times. The genes are TRBV6-4 and TRBJ1-6; no reliable D call. This CDR3 is 13 amino acids long. The ends were cut back, 11 bases at V and 6 bases at J, with 14 bases in the middle. The V gene's germline CDR1 is MRHNA and CDR2 SNTAGT. The CDR3 sequence: CAGTGPCNSPLHF. Written as DNA, the CDR3 is TGTGCCGGTACCGGGCCTTGTAATTCACCCCTCCACTTT.

This rearrangement joins TRBV10-1 to TRBJ2-2; D is tentatively TRBD1 or TRBD2 (5 bases each). The CDR3 extends over 14 amino acids. The V end was cut by 2 bases, the J end by 3 bases, with 7 bases between. Germline loops: CDR1 WNHNN, CDR2 SYGVQD (reference sequence). CDR3 residues: CASSEGGHTGELFF. The DNA for the CDR3 is TGCGCCAGCAGTGAGGGGGGACACACCGGGGAGCTGTTTTTT.

The genes are TRBV7-2 and TRBJ2-7; 12 positions match TRBD1. The CDR3 consists of 15 residues. Per germline, CDR1 SGHTA and CDR2 FQGNSA. J lost 3 bases, V lost 6 bases, and 6 bases had no gene match. The CDR3 protein is CASSPGTGGIYEQYF. DNA of the CDR3: TGTGCCAGCAGTCCCGGGACAGGGGGCATCTACGAGCAGTACTTC.

The rearrangement joins TRBV2 to TRBJ1-4; maybe TRBD1 (6 bases). The germline V gene has CDR1 SNHLY and CDR2 FYNNEI. The CDR3 covers 13 residues. V was cut by 7 bases and J by 2 bases, with 8 bases left in between. CDR3 coding DNA: TGTGCCAGCAACACAGGGACTAATGAAAAACTGTTTTTT. This sequence encodes CASNTGTNEKLFF.

The rearrangement uses TRBV2 and TRBJ2-5; TRBD1 is a possible D gene (6 bases). Trimming pared 4 bases from V and 1 base from J, leaving 13 bases between. There are 15 residues in the CDR3. The germline V gene encodes CDR1 SNHLY and CDR2 FYNNEI. This chain's CDR3 is CASSGLGAPQETQYF. The CDR3 DNA follows: TGTGCCAGCAGTGGTCTGGGGGCGCCCCAAGAGACCCAGTACTTC. Based on the CDR3 plus reference TRBV2 and TRBJ2-5, the full variable domain is EPEVTQTPSHQVTQMGQEVILRCVPISNHLYFYWYRQILGQKVEFLVSFYNNEISEKSEIFDDQFSVERPDGSNFTLKIRSTKLEDSAMYFCASSGLGAPQETQYFGPGTRLLVL.

The chain uses TRBV30 and TRBJ2-2; D unclear. V gave up 4 bases and J gave up 2 bases, with 8 bases separating them. This CDR3 has 13 amino acids. Germline V gene sequence: CDR1 GTSNPN, CDR2 SVGIG (reference sequence). For the CDR3, the DNA is TGTGCCTGGACCCACATTAACACCGGGGAGCTGTTTTTT. Amino acid sequence: CAWTHINTGELFF.

J is TRBJ2-7 and V is TRBV7-9, with 9 nucleotides matching TRBD2. This CDR3 has 14 amino acids. The germline CDR1 and CDR2 sequences are SEHNR and FQNEAQ (reference sequence). V lost 5 bases to trimming and J lost 2 bases; unmatched junction nucleotides: 4. The CDR3 bases are TGTGCCAGCAGCGGAATAGCGGGAGCCTACGAGCAGTACTTC. Translated: CASSGIAGAYEQYF.

A word on this clone: Other DNA sequences within the sample encode an identical CDR3. V and J are TRBV27 and TRBJ1-4; tentative D call: TRBD1 (5 bases). V was clipped by 6 bases and J by 2 bases, with 7 bases between them. This CDR3 is built from 13 residues. CDR1 and CDR2 (germline): MNHEY, SMNVEV (reference sequence). The CDR3 sequence: CASRQGTNEKLFF. In DNA, the CDR3 is TGTGCCAGCAGGCAGGGTACTAATGAAAAACTGTTTTTT.

Only one count was recorded for this clone. V and J are TRBV2 and TRBJ2-3; weak D call: TRBD2 (6 bases). Germline V CDR1 and CDR2: SNHLY, FYNNEI. Trimming stripped 6 bases from V and 1 base from J, with 17 bases between. The CDR3 has 16 residues. Written as DNA, the CDR3 is TGTGCCAGCAGGACCGGGAGTCACGGGGGCACAGATACGCAGTATTTT. Encoded protein: CASRTGSHGGTDTQYF.

The genes are TRBV2 and TRBJ2-3, with 7 bases aligning to TRBD2. The trim removed 8 bases at V and 6 bases at J, leaving 14 bases unmatched. Germline V gives CDR1 SNHLY, CDR2 FYNNEI. CDR3 length equals 15 residues. CDR3 sequence reads: CASGTTSLRGDTQYF. The CDR3 DNA reads TGTGCCAGCGGGACGACTAGCCTTAGAGGGGATACGCAGTATTTT.

This clone was observed once. Distinct nucleotide sequences in the sample also encode this CDR3. The chain employs TRBV18 and TRBJ1-2; 12 bases line up with TRBD1. Per germline, CDR1 KGHSH and CDR2 LQKENI. This CDR3 is built from 14 residues. The junction had 3 bases not matched to a gene; V was cut back by 3 bases and J by 7 bases. DNA for the CDR3: TGTGCCAGCTCACCGGGACAGGGGGCACGTGGCTACACCTTC. Protein: CASSPGQGARGYTF.